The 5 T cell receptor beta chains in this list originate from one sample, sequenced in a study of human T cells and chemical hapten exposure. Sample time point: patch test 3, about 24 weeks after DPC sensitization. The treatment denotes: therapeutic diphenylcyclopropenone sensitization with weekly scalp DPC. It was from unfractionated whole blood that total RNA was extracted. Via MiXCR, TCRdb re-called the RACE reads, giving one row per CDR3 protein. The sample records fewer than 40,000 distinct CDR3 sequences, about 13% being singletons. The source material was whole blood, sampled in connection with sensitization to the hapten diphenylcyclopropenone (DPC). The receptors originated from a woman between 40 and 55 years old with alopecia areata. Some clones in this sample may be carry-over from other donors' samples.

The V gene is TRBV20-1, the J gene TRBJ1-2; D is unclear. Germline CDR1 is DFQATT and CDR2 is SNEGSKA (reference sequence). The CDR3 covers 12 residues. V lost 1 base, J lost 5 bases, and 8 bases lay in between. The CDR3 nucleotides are TGCAGTGCTAGAGTAGGGCCTTATGGCTACACCTTC. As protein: CSARVGPYGYTF.

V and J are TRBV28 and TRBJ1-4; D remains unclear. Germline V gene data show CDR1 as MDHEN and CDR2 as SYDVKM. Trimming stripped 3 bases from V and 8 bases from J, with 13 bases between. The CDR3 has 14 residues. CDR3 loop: CASSFAGPPEKLFF. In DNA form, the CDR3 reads TGTGCCAGCAGTTTCGCAGGCCCCCCGGAAAAACTGTTTTTT. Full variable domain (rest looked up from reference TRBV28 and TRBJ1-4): DVKVTQSSRYLVKRTGEKVFLECVQDMDHENMFWYRQDPGLGLRLIYFSYDVKMKEKGDIPEGYSVSREKKERFSLILESASTNQTSMYLCASSFAGPPEKLFFGSGTQLSVL.

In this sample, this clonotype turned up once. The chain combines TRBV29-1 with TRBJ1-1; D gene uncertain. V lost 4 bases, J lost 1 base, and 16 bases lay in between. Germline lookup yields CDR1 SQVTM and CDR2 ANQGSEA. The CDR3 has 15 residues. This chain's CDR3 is CSVGPIPRQNTEAFF. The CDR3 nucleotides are TGCAGCGTTGGGCCGATTCCCCGCCAGAACACTGAAGCTTTCTTT. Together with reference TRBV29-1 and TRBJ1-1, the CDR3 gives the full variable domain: SAVISQKPSRDICQRGTSLTIQCQVDSQVTMMFWYRQQPGQSLTLIATANQGSEATYESGFVIDKFPISRPNLTFSTLTVSNMSPEDSSIYLCSVGPIPRQNTEAFFGQGTRLTVV.

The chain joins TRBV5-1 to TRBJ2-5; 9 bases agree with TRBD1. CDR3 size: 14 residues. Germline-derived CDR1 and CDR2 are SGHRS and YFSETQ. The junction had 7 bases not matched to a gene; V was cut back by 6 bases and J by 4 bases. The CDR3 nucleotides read TGCGCCAGCAATCGGGGACAGGGCGGAGAGACCCAGTACTTC. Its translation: CASNRGQGGETQYF.

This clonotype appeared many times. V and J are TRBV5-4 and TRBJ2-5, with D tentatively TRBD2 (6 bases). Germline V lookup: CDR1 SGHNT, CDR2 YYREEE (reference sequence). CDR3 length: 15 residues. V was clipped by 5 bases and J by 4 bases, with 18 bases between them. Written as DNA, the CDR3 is TGTGCCAGCAGGGGAGGATCATCAGACGCAGAGACCCAGTACTTC. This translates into CASRGGSSDAETQYF.